This T cell receptor beta chain was observed in a study of blood T cell repertoires in COVID-19. The V gene lost 2 bases and the J gene lost 12 bases, with 16 bases spanning the gap. Germline-derived CDR1 and CDR2 are SGHRS and YFSETQ. There are 13 residues in the CDR3. Clones were sequenced by immunoSEQ multiplex PCR, and TCRdb holds only the in-frame ones, with some missing. The profile shows almost 250,000 clones, about 82% of them singletons. In its sample, this clone was seen once. Source material: peripheral blood. The V call is TRBV5-1, the J call TRBJ2-3; a possible D gene is TRBD1 (7 bases). This TCR came from a woman aged 80 or older with COVID-19, enrolled during active disease. For the CDR3, the DNA is TGCGCCAGCAGCTTAGGTCAGGGGGACTTCCAGTATTTT. Encoded protein: CASSLGQGDFQYF.